Each of the 27 T cell receptor beta chains below was sequenced from the same sample in a study of T-cell reconstitution after alpha-beta-depleted transplantation in children. Study-level points and caveats: T-cell counts and diversity at one year post-transplant came mainly from newly produced T cells.

The antigens of these receptors remain unknown. Unique molecular identifiers were used to barcode this TCRbeta library. TCRdb reprocessed the PCR reads via MiXCR and lists one record per CDR3 protein. The sample carries about 300,000 distinct CDR3 sequences, 7.5% to 9% recorded once. The source was peripheral blood, collected 360 days after TCRalphabeta/CD19-depleted stem cell transplant. Receptors were obtained from a female patient aged 2-9 years who had a stem cell transplant for Fanconi anemia, so the T cells may come from the graft donor.

The CDR3 sequence is CASSLIEVMNTEAFF. The CDR3 region has the DNA TGTGCCAGCAGCTTAATTGAGGTTATGAACACTGAAGCTTTCTTT. The rearrangement joins TRBV7-9 to TRBJ1-1; the D is unclear. The CDR3 runs 15 residues. Germline CDR1 and CDR2: SEHNR and FQNEAQ (reference sequence). V was trimmed by 2 bases and J by 0 bases, leaving 10 bases between them.

This clonotype was counted many times. The chain's CDR3 is CASSLVGQVLEKLFF. CDR3 in DNA: TGCGCCAGCAGCTTGGTAGGACAGGTGCTCGAAAAACTGTTTTTT. V and J are TRBV5-1 and TRBJ1-4, with 7 bases identical to TRBD1. The CDR3 covers 15 residues. Germline V gene lookup returns CDR1 SGHRS and CDR2 YFSETQ. The trim removed 0 bases at V and 8 bases at J, leaving 7 bases unmatched.

This clonotype came up many times. The V gene is TRBV28, the J gene TRBJ1-5; the D gene is possibly TRBD1 (5 bases). The V gene's germline CDR1 is MDHEN and CDR2 SYDVKM. V shed 5 bases and J shed 0 bases, with 8 bases lying between them. The CDR3 totals 14 residues. The chain's CDR3 is CASSVDSSNQPQHF. The CDR3 DNA sequence: TGTGCCAGCAGTGTAGACAGTAGCAATCAGCCCCAGCATTTT.

This clonotype was seen at least ten times. The genes are TRBV7-9 and TRBJ1-6, with TRBD1 matching over 7 bases. Germline CDR1 reads SEHNR; CDR2 reads FQNEAQ (reference sequence). This CDR3 contains 14 residues. V was pared by 1 base and J by 10 bases, with 4 bases of the junction left unmatched. The CDR3 nucleotides are TGTGCCAGCAGCTTAGGACAGGGTGTATCACCCCTCCACTTT. Protein product: CASSLGQGVSPLHF.

Many counts were recorded for this clonotype. This chain uses TRBV12-3 or TRBV12-4 with TRBJ2-7, with TRBD2 matching 11 bases. CDR3 length equals 17 residues. V shed 1 base, J shed 2 bases, and the junction held 7 bases outside the gene matches. CDR3 sequence reads: CASSLVGLAGGPYEQYF. For the CDR3, the DNA is TGTGCCAGCAGTTTAGTTGGGCTAGCGGGGGGCCCCTACGAGCAGTACTTC.

This clonotype was seen a few times. This chain connects TRBV11-2 to TRBJ2-5; 9 bases match TRBD1. The V gene's germline CDR1 is SGHAT and CDR2 FQNNGV. V lost 5 bases and J lost 5; bases outside the gene matches: 9. The length of the CDR3 is 15 residues. The CDR3 sequence is CASSGRTGVLETQYF. The CDR3 nucleotides read TGTGCCAGCAGCGGTAGGACAGGGGTACTTGAGACCCAGTACTTC.

This clonotype was picked up many times. The J gene is TRBJ1-1, the V gene TRBV15; 7 bases match TRBD1. Germline V lookup: CDR1 LNHNV, CDR2 YYDKDF (reference sequence). The CDR3 consists of 15 residues. With 3 bases clipped from V and 3 bases from J, the junction kept 7 bases outside the gene matches. CDR3 region: CATSSYRGGHTEAFF. The CDR3 region has the DNA TGTGCCACCAGCAGTTACAGGGGCGGACACACTGAAGCTTTCTTT.

The table lists this clonotype with a few counts. This sequence joins TRBV5-1 and TRBJ2-5, with 11 bases identical to TRBD1. The V and J ends lost 7 bases and 4 bases, in that order; junction bases with no gene match: 9. Germline CDR1 SGHRS, CDR2 YFSETQ. The CDR3 runs 15 residues. CDR3 region: CASQAGQGAPETQYF. As DNA, the CDR3 is TGCGCCAGCCAGGCAGGACAGGGGGCGCCAGAGACCCAGTACTTC. The full variable domain, in which reference TRBV5-1 and TRBJ2-5 provide the parts outside the CDR3, is KAGVTQTPRYLIKTRGQQVTLSCSPISGHRSVSWYQQTPGQGLQFLFEYFSETQRNKGNFPGRFSGRQFSNSRSEMNVSTLELGDSALYLCASQAGQGAPETQYFGPGTRLLVL.

The sample holds a few counts of this clonotype. The chain uses TRBV28 and TRBJ2-3; no clear D. With 2 bases removed from V and 0 bases from J, the gap between germline ends came to 9 bases. There are 15 residues in the CDR3. CDR1 and CDR2 (germline): MDHEN, SYDVKM. CDR3 DNA sequence: TGTGCCAGCAGTTTAGGTCCCAGGAGCACAGATACGCAGTATTTT. Amino acids: CASSLGPRSTDTQYF.

This clonotype was seen only a few times. This sequence joins TRBV5-1 and TRBJ1-1, with D possibly matching TRBD1 (5 bases). In germline, CDR1 is SGHRS, CDR2 YFSETQ. The length of the CDR3 is 14 residues. V was cut by 4 bases and J by 2 bases, with 12 bases left in between. CDR3 in DNA: TGCGCCAGCAGCGGACACGAAGCTAACACTGAAGCTTTCTTT. Translated: CASSGHEANTEAFF.

This clonotype has a handful of counts. J is TRBJ2-3 and V is TRBV9; 10 bases fit TRBD1. V was clipped by 4 bases and J by 4 bases; unmatched bases: 3. Germline V gene lookup returns CDR1 SGDLS and CDR2 YYNGEE. This CDR3 contains 14 residues. The CDR3 here is CASSRDRGADTQYF. The DNA of the CDR3 is TGTGCCAGCAGCCGGGACAGGGGAGCAGATACGCAGTATTTT.

The sample holds a few counts of this clonotype. J is TRBJ2-3 and V is TRBV19; D ambiguous. CDR1 is LNHDA, CDR2 SQIVND, per germline (reference sequence). The V end was cut by 6 bases, the J end by 4 bases, with 8 bases between. This CDR3 region has 12 residues. The CDR3 loop reads CASSLYPDTQYF. In nucleotides, the CDR3 is TGTGCCAGTAGCCTATATCCAGATACGCAGTATTTT.

This clonotype has only a few counts. This chain uses TRBV20-1 with TRBJ2-3; perhaps TRBD1 as D (6 bases). The germline V gene has CDR1 DFQATT and CDR2 SNEGSKA (reference sequence). Trimming removed 0 bases at V and 0 bases at J, with 10 bases between. This CDR3 has 15 amino acids. The CDR3, as DNA: TGCAGTGCTAGAGATCCCAGGGGAAGCACAGATACGCAGTATTTT. As protein: CSARDPRGSTDTQYF.

This clonotype was recorded at least ten times. The J gene is TRBJ2-1, the V gene TRBV12-3 or TRBV12-4; a possible D gene is TRBD1 (6 bases). The V and J ends lost 4 bases and 4 bases respectively, with 11 bases between them. The CDR3 spans 14 residues. CDR3 in DNA: TGTGCCAGCAGTTCCTTGGACAGTTACAATGAGCAGTTCTTC. Translating it yields CASSSLDSYNEQFF.

There are a few counts of this clonotype. The V and J genes are TRBV24-1 and TRBJ2-5; possibly TRBD2 for D (5 bases). Per the germline V gene, CDR1 is KGHDR and CDR2 is SFDVKD. V dropped 4 bases and J dropped 2 bases, with 16 bases sitting between them. The CDR3 consists of 16 residues. The CDR3 nucleotides are TGTGCCACCAGTGACCCCCCGAGTGGGAGACAAGAGACCCAGTACTTC. This sequence encodes CATSDPPSGRQETQYF.

This clonotype was observed a handful of times. This chain links TRBV7-3 with TRBJ2-7; 7 bases fit TRBD2. Germline CDR1 SGHTA, CDR2 FQGTGA. The trim removed 5 bases at V and 1 base at J, leaving 8 bases unmatched. The CDR3 extends over 15 amino acids. The CDR3 DNA reads as TGTGCCAGCAGCCCCGGGGGGAAGGGGTCCTACGAGCAGTACTTC. Amino acids: CASSPGGKGSYEQYF.

The CDR3 coding sequence is TGTGCCAGCACCGACTCTTCAGGGGGCATTAGCTACACCTTC. This sequence encodes CASTDSSGGISYTF. The V gene is TRBV6-1, the J gene TRBJ1-2; 8 nucleotides match TRBD1. CDR1 and CDR2 from the germline V gene are MNHNS and SASEGT. V lost 7 bases, J lost 9 bases, and 13 bases stayed unmatched. CDR3 length equals 14 residues.

This clonotype was seen only a few times. The rearrangement links TRBV6-5 to TRBJ2-3, with a possible D match to TRBD1 (5 bases). Germline V gives CDR1 MNHEY, CDR2 SVGAGI. This CDR3 is 15 amino acids long. Trimming shortened V by 0 bases and J by 4 bases, and 11 bases separated the two germline ends. The CDR3: CASSYSAGMADTQYF. The CDR3 DNA sequence: TGTGCCAGCAGTTACTCAGCAGGGATGGCAGATACGCAGTATTTT.

V gene TRBV7-8 combines with J gene TRBJ2-1; D may be TRBD2 (5 bases). Germline values: CDR1 SGHVS, CDR2 FQNEAQ. This CDR3 has 17 amino acids. V gave up 5 bases and J gave up 5 bases, with 22 bases separating them. As DNA, the CDR3 is TGTGCCAGCAGCATAAGCGGTCAGACTTTTTTGGACAATGAGCAGTTCTTC. Amino acids: CASSISGQTFLDNEQFF. The full variable domain, completed using reference TRBV7-8 and TRBJ2-1, is GAGVSQSPRYKVAKRGQDVALRCDPISGHVSLFWYQQALGQGPEFLTYFQNEAQLDKSGLPSDRFFAERPEGSVSTLKIQRTQQEDSAVYLCASSISGQTFLDNEQFFGPGTRLTVL.

This clonotype was picked up many times. J is TRBJ2-7 and V is TRBV5-1; TRBD2 aligns across 7 bases. J gave up 7 bases and V 0 bases, and 1 base lay outside the gene matches. Germline CDR1 and CDR2: SGHRS and YFSETQ. The CDR3 contains 12 residues. The chain's CDR3 is CASSLGGGEQYF. CDR3 nucleotides: TGCGCCAGCAGCTTGGGGGGGGGTGAGCAGTACTTC.

This clonotype was seen many times. The rearrangement links TRBV7-3 to TRBJ2-3, with D perhaps being TRBD1 or TRBD2 (5 bases each). Per germline, CDR1 SGHTA and CDR2 FQGTGA. Trimming removed 2 bases at V and 0 bases at J, with 12 bases between. CDR3 length equals 16 residues. The CDR3: CASSLGMGVSTDTQYF. The CDR3 DNA reads as TGTGCCAGCAGCTTAGGGATGGGGGTGAGCACAGATACGCAGTATTTT.

This clonotype came up many times. This rearrangement joins TRBV7-8 to TRBJ2-1; TRBD1 matches 8 bases. J gave up 0 bases and V 0 bases, and 7 bases lay outside the gene matches. Germline values: CDR1 SGHVS, CDR2 FQNEAQ. This CDR3 contains 18 residues. The CDR3 loop is CASSLADRARFSYNEQFF. CDR3 coding DNA: TGTGCCAGCAGCTTAGCGGACAGGGCGCGTTTCTCCTACAATGAGCAGTTCTTC.

The CDR3 DNA follows: TGTGCCAGCAGCGTGGGGCAGGGCGGGACCCAGTACTTC. Residues: CASSVGQGGTQYF. The chain recombines TRBV7-9 with TRBJ2-5; D is perhaps TRBD1 (5 bases). This CDR3 contains 13 residues. V lost 5 bases and J lost 7, with 14 bases in between. Germline V gene lookup returns CDR1 SEHNR and CDR2 FQNEAQ (reference sequence).

There are many counts of this clonotype. CDR3 DNA: TGTGCCAGCAGTTCGACGACAAGCCCCCTTTTCAATGAGCAGTTCTTC. This gives the protein CASSSTTSPLFNEQFF. The rearrangement joins TRBV6-5 to TRBJ2-1, with D unclear. The CDR3 spans 16 residues. The ends were cut back, 4 bases at V and 6 bases at J, with 19 bases in the middle. Germline V gene sequence: CDR1 MNHEY, CDR2 SVGAGI.

This clonotype turned up a few times. The gene calls are TRBV5-1 and TRBJ1-1, with a weak D call TRBD1 (5 bases). From germline, CDR1 is SGHRS and CDR2 YFSETQ. The V gene lost 0 bases and the J gene lost 4 bases, with 13 bases spanning the gap. The CDR3 is 15 residues long. In DNA, the CDR3 is TGCGCCAGCAGCTTGGGCCTGGGGCTGGGCACTGAAGCTTTCTTT. This translates into CASSLGLGLGTEAFF.

This clonotype appeared many times. The CDR3 is CSAMTGGAKNIQYF. The CDR3, as DNA: TGCAGTGCTATGACCGGGGGGGCCAAAAACATTCAGTACTTC. V and J are TRBV20-1 and TRBJ2-4, with 7 nucleotides matching TRBD2. This CDR3 has 14 residues. In germline, CDR1 is DFQATT, CDR2 SNEGSKA (reference sequence). Trimming at V came to 4 bases and at J to 1 base, leaving 4 bases not matched to a gene.

In its sample, this clonotype was seen a few times. The chain carries TRBV7-3 and TRBJ2-6, with D perhaps assigned TRBD1 or TRBD2 (5 bases each). Germline V gives CDR1 SGHTA, CDR2 FQGTGA. V dropped 5 bases and J dropped 0 bases, with 20 bases sitting between them. This CDR3 contains 19 residues. The CDR3 region has the DNA TGTGCCAGCAGCCCCCCGAGGATGGGGACGAGCTCTGGGGCCAACGTCCTGACTTTC. Translating it yields CASSPPRMGTSSGANVLTF.